This record concerns one TCR beta chain sequence. These data come from a study of control samples from healthy donors and cancer patients. Germline CDR1 reads KGHDR; CDR2 reads SFDVKD. V dropped 1 base and J dropped 5; count of bases not matched to a gene: 6. CDR3 length equals 16 residues. The method was immunoSEQ multiplex PCR; TCRdb's version includes in-frame clones alone and lacks a portion of them. Counted here are under 450,000 clones, 80% to 95% occurring once; the ten biggest clones make up 6% to 7%. The V call is TRBV24-1, the J call TRBJ2-3; TRBD2 agrees at 9 bases. Input material: PBMCs. The receptor comes from a man between 35 and 55 years old with head and neck cancer. The CDR3 is CATSDFSLAGLDTQYF. The CDR3 DNA sequence: TGTGCCACCAGTGATTTTAGCCTAGCGGGGCTAGATACGCAGTATTTT.